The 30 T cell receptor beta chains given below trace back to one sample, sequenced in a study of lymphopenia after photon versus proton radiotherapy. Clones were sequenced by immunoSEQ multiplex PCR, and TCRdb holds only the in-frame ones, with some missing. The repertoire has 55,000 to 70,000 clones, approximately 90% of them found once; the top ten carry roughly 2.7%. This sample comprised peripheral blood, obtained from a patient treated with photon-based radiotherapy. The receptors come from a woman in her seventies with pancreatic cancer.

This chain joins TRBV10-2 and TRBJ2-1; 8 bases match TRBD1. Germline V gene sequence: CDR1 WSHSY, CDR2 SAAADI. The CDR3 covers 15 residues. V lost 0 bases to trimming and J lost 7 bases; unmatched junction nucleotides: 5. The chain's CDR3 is CASSESSGGRNEQFF. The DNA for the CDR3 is TGCGCCAGCAGTGAGTCGTCAGGGGGCCGGAATGAGCAGTTCTTC.

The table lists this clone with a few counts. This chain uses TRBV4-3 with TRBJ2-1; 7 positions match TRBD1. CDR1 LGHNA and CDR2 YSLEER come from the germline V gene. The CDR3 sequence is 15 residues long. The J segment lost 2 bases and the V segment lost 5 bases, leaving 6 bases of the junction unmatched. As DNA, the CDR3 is TGCGCCAGCAGCTCCGACAGGGTTACCTACAATGAGCAGTTCTTC. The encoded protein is CASSSDRVTYNEQFF.

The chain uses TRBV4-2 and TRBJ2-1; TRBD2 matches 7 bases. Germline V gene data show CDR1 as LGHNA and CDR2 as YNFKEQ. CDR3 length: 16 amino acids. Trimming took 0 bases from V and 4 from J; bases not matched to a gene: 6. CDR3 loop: CASSQDGSGTYNEQFF. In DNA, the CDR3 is TGTGCCAGCAGCCAAGACGGGAGCGGGACTTACAATGAGCAGTTCTTC.

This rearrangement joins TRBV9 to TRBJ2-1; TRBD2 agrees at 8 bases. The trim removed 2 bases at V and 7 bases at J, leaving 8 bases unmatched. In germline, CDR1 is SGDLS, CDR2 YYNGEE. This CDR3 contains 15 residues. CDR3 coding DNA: TGTGCCAGCAGCGTCAGCGGGAGTATGTTGAATGAGCAGTTCTTC. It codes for CASSVSGSMLNEQFF.

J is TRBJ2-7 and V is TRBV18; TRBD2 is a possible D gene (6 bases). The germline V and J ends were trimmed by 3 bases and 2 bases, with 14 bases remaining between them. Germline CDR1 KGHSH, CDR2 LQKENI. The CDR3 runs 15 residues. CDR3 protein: CASSPGGTGAYEQYF. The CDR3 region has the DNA TGTGCCAGCTCACCCGGGGGAACGGGCGCCTACGAGCAGTACTTC. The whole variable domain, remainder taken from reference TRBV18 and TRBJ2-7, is NAGVMQNPRHLVRRRGQEARLRCSPMKGHSHVYWYRQLPEEGLKFMVYLQKENIIDESGMPKERFSAEFPKEGPSILRIQQVVRGDSAAYFCASSPGGTGAYEQYFGPGTRLTVT.

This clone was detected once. The CDR3 DNA is TGTGCCTGGAGTTGGACAGGGAGCTCCTACGAGCAGTACTTC. This encodes CAWSWTGSSYEQYF. V is TRBV30 and J is TRBJ2-5; the match to TRBD1 covers 8 bases. The tail of the sequence fits TRBJ2-7 better, so the J call may be wrong. Germline V gene lookup returns CDR1 GTSNPN and CDR2 SVGIG (reference sequence). The CDR3 runs to 14 residues.

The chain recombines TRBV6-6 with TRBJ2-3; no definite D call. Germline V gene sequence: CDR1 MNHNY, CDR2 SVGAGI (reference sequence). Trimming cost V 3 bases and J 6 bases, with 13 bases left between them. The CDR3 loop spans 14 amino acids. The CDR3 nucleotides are TGTGCCAGCAGTTATATTGGGGATCGGGATACGCAGTATTTT. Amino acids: CASSYIGDRDTQYF.

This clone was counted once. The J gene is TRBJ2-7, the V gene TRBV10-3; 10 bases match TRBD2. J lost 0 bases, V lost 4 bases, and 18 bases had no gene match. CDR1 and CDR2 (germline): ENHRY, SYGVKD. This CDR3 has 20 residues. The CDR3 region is CAISGPGGKGTSVNSYEQYF. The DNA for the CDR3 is TGTGCCATCAGTGGACCAGGGGGCAAGGGGACTAGCGTAAACTCCTACGAGCAGTACTTC.

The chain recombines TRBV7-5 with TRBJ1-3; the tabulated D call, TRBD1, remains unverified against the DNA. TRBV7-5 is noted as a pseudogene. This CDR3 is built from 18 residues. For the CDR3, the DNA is TGTGCCAGAAGCTTAGGAGGGACAGGGGCCATCTCTGGAAACACCATATATTTT. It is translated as CARSLGGTGAISGNTIYF.

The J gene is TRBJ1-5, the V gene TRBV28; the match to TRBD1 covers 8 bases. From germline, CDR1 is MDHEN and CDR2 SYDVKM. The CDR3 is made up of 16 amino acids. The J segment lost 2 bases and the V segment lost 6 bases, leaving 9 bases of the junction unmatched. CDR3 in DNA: TGTGCCAGCAGCCTCTCAGGGGGCGCGCGCAATCAGCCCCAGCATTTT. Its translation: CASSLSGGARNQPQHF.

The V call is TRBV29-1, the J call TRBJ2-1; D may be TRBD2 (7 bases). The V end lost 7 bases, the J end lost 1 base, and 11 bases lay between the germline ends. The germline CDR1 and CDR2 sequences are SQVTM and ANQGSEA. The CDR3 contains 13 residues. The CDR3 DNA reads TGCAGCGGAGGGGGGGATTCCTACAATGAGCAGTTCTTC. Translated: CSGGGDSYNEQFF.

CDR3 sequence (DNA): TGTGCCAGCAGCGTAGAGTGGGGGACTCAGGCAGATACGCAGTATTTT. Residues: CASSVEWGTQADTQYF. V gene TRBV9 combines with J gene TRBJ2-3, with a weak D call TRBD2 (6 bases). The ends were cut back, 0 bases at V and 4 bases at J, with 15 bases in the middle. This CDR3 has 16 residues. CDR1 and CDR2 from the germline V gene are SGDLS and YYNGEE.

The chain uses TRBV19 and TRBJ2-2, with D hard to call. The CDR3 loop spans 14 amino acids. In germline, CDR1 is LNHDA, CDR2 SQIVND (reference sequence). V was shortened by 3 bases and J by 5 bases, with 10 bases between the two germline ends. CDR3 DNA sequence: TGTGCCAGTAGTATTGGCAGACGGACCGGGGAGCTGTTTTTT. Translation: CASSIGRRTGELFF.

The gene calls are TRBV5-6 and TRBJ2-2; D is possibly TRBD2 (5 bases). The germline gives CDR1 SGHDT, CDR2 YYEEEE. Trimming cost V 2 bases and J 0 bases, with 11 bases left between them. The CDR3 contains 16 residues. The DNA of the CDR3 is TGTGCCAGCAGCTTCCTAGCTAAGTCGAACACCGGGGAGCTGTTTTTT. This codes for CASSFLAKSNTGELFF.

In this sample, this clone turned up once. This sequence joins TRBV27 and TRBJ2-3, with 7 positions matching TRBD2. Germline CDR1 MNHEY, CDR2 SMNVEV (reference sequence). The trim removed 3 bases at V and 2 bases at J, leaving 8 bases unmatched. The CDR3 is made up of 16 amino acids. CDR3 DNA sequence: TGTGCCAGCAGTTTGCGGCTAGCGGTCAACACAGATACGCAGTATTTT. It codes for CASSLRLAVNTDTQYF.

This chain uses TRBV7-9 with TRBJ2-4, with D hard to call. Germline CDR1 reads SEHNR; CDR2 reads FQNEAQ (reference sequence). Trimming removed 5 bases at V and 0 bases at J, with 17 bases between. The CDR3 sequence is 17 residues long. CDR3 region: CASSNGPPKLAKNIQYF. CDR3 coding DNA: TGTGCCAGCAGCAACGGACCCCCGAAGTTAGCCAAAAACATTCAGTACTTC.

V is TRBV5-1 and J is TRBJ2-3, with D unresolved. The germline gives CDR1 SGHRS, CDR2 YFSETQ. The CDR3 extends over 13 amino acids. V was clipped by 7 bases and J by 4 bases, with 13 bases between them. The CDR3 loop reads CASSVIGADTQYF. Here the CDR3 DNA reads TGCGCCAGCTCCGTCATTGGGGCAGATACGCAGTATTTT.

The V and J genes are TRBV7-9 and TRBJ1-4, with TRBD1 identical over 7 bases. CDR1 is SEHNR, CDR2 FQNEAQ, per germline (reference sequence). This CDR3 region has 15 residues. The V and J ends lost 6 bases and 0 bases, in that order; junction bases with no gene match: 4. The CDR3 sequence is CASRPTGSTNEKLFF. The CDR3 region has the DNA TGTGCCAGCAGGCCGACAGGGTCAACTAATGAAAAACTGTTTTTT.

For the CDR3, the DNA is TGTGCCAGCACCTCGACCCAGGGGCCCGAGACCCAGTACTTC. Encoded protein: CASTSTQGPETQYF. The rearrangement links TRBV28 to TRBJ2-5, with a possible D match to TRBD1 (6 bases). Trimming cost V 7 bases and J 5 bases, with 17 bases left between them. The length of the CDR3 is 14 residues. The V gene's germline CDR1 is MDHEN and CDR2 SYDVKM.

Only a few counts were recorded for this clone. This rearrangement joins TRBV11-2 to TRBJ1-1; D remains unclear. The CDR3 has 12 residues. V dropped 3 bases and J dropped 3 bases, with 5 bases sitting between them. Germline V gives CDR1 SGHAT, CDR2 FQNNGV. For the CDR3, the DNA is TGTGCCAGCAGCTTTCCATACACTGAAGCTTTCTTT. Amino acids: CASSFPYTEAFF.

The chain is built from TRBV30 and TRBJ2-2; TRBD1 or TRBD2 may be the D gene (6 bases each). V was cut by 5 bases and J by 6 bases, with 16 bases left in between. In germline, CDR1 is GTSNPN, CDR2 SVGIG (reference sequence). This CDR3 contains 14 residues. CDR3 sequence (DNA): TGTGCCTGGGCGATCGGGGGACACGCCGGGGAGCTGTTTTTT. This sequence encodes CAWAIGGHAGELFF. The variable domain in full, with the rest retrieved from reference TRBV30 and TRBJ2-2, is SQTIHQWPATLVQPVGSPLSLECTVEGTSNPNLYWYRQAAGRGLQLLFYSVGIGQISSEVPQNLSASRPQDRQFILSSKKLLLSDSGFYLCAWAIGGHAGELFFGEGSRLTVL.

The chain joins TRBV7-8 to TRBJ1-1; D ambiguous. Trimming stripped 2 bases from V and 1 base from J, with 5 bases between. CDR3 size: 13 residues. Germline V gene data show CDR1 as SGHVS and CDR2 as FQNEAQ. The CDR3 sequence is CASSLRQNTEAFF. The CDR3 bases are TGTGCCAGCAGCTTACGGCAGAACACTGAAGCTTTCTTT.

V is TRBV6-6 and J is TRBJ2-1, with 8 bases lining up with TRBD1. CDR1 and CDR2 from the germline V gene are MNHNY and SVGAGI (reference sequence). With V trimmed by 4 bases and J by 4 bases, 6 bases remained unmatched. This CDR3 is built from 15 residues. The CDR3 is CASSLGQGDYNEQFF. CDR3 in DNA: TGTGCCAGCAGTTTAGGACAGGGAGATTACAATGAGCAGTTCTTC.

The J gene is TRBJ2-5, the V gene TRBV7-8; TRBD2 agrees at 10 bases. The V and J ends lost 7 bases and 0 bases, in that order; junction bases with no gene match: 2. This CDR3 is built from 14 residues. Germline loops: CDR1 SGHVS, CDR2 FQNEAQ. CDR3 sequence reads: CASNLAGDQETQYF. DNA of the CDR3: TGTGCCAGCAACCTAGCGGGAGACCAAGAGACCCAGTACTTC.

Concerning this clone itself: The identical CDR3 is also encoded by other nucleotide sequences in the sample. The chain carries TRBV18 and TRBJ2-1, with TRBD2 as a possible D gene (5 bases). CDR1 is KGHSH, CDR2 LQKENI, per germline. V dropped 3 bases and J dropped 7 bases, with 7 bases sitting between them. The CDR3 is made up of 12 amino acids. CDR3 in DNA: TGTGCCAGCTCACCTTTAGCGAATGAGCAGTTCTTC. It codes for CASSPLANEQFF.

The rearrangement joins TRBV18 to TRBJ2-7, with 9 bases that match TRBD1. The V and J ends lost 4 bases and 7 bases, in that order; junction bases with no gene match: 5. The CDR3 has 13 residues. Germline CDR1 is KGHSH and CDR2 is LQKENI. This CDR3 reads CASSLQGAGEQYF. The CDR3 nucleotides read TGTGCCAGCTCACTACAGGGGGCGGGGGAGCAGTACTTC.

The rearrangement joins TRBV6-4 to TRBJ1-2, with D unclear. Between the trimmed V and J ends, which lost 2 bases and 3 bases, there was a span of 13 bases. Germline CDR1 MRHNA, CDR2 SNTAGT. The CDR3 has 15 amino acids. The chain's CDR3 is CASSDQAGGHYGYTF. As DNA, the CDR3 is TGTGCCAGCAGTGACCAGGCCGGAGGCCACTATGGCTACACCTTC.

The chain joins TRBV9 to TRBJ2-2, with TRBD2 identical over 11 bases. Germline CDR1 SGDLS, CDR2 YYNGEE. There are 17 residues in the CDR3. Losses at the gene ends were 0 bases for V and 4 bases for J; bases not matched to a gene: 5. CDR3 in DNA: TGTGCCAGCAGCGTAGGGTCCCTAGCGGGAGGCACCGGGGAGCTGTTTTTT. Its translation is CASSVGSLAGGTGELFF.

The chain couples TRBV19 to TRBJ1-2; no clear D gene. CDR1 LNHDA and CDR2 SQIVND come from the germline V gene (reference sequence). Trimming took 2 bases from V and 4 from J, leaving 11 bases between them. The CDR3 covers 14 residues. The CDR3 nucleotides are TGTGCCAGTAGTATATCGGAGGGAACCTATGGCTACACCTTC. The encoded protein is CASSISEGTYGYTF.

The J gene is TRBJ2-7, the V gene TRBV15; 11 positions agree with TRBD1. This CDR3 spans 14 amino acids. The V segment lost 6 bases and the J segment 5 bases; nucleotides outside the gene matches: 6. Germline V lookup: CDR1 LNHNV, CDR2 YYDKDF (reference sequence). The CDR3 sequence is CATRRTGGFDEQYF. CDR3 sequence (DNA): TGTGCCACCAGGAGGACAGGGGGCTTCGACGAGCAGTACTTC.